This T cell receptor beta chain was profiled in a study of control samples from healthy donors and cancer patients. Germline lookup yields CDR1 GTSNPN and CDR2 SVGIG (reference sequence). V lost 5 bases and J lost 6; bases outside the gene matches: 0. The CDR3 is made up of 11 amino acids. Repertoires were generated with immunoSEQ multiplex PCR, while TCRdb's copy carries only in-frame clones and drops some. Among approximately 170,000 clones listed, roughly nine tenths were seen once. The material sequenced was blood. The genes are TRBV30 and TRBJ2-7; TRBD1 matches at 11 bases. The receptor was derived from a woman aged 25 to 39 in good health. The CDR3: CAWGTGGEQYF. CDR3 bases: TGTGCCTGGGGGACAGGGGGCGAGCAGTACTTC. The whole variable domain, remainder taken from reference TRBV30 and TRBJ2-7, is SQTIHQWPATLVQPVGSPLSLECTVEGTSNPNLYWYRQAAGRGLQLLFYSVGIGQISSEVPQNLSASRPQDRQFILSSKKLLLSDSGFYLCAWGTGGEQYFGPGTRLTVT.